This T cell receptor (beta chain) was observed in a study of human T cells and chemical hapten exposure. In germline, CDR1 is SGHAT, CDR2 FQNNGV. CDR3 length: 17 residues. The V and J ends lost 7 bases and 1 base respectively, with 17 bases between them. TCRdb re-derived calls from the RACE reads in MiXCR, one entry per CDR3 protein. This table has 100,000 to 150,000 distinct CDR3 sequences, less than 15% appearing once. Indicated time point: pre-sensitization, week 0. Described treatment: therapeutic diphenylcyclopropenone sensitization with weekly scalp DPC. This rearrangement joins TRBV11-2 to TRBJ2-6; a possible D gene is TRBD1 (7 bases). The sequence came from a woman between 18 and 30 years old with alopecia areata. Some clones in this sample may be carry-over from other donors' samples. This specimen consisted of whole blood, obtained in connection with sensitization to the hapten diphenylcyclopropenone (DPC). In DNA form, the CDR3 reads TGTGCCAGCACGGAAAGGAGGGGGCTATCTGGGGCCAACGTCCTGACTTTC. This encodes CASTERRGLSGANVLTF.